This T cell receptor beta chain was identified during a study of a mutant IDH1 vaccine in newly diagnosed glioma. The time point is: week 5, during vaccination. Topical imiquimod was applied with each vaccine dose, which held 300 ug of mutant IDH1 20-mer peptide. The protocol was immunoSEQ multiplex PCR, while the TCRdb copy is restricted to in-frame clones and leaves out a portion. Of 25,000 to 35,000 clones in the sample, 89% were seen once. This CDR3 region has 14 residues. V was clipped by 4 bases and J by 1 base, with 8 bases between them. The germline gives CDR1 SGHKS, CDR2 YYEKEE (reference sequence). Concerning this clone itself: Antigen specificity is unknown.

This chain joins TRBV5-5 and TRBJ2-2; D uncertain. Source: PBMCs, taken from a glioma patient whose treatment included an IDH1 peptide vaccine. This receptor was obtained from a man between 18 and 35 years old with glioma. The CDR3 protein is CASSRGRNTGELFF. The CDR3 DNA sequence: TGTGCCAGCAGCCGTGGGCGGAACACCGGGGAGCTGTTTTTT.